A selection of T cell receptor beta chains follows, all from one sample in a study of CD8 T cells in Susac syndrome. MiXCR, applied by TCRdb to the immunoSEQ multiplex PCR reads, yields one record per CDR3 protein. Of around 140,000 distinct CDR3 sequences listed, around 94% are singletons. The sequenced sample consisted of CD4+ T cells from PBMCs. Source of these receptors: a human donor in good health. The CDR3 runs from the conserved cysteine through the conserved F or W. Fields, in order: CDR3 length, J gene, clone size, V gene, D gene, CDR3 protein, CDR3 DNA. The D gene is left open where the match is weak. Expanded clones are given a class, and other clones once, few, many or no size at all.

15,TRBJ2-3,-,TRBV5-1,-,CASSLALQQLTPQYF,TGCGCCAGCAGCTTGGCCCTACAGCAACTTACTCCGCAGTATTTT
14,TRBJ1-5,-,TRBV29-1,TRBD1,CSALTGNSNQPQHF,TGCAGCGCACTGACAGGGAACAGCAATCAGCCCCAGCATTTT
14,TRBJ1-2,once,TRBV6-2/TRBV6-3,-,CASSYQGLVYGYTF,TGTGCCAGCAGTTACCAGGGGCTGGTCTATGGCTACACCTTC
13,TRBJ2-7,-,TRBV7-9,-,CASSLEATYEQYF,TGTGCCAGCAGCTTAGAGGCGACCTACGAGCAGTACTTC
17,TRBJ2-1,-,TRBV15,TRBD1,CATSRDRGAGGFNEQFF,TGTGCCACCAGCAGAGATCGTGGCGCAGGGGGCTTCAATGAGCAGTTCTTC
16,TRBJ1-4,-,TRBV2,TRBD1,CASSESGTGGGEKLFF,TGTGCCAGCAGTGAAAGCGGGACAGGGGGAGGTGAAAAACTGTTTTTT
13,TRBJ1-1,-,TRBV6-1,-,CASSRQVGTEAFF,TGTGCCAGCAGCCGGCAGGTCGGCACTGAAGCTTTCTTT
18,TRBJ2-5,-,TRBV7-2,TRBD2,CASSLRGRLADLQETQYF,TGTGCCAGCAGCTTGAGAGGGCGACTAGCTGATCTCCAAGAGACCCAGTACTTC
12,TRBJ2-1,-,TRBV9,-,CASSVDYGEQFF,TGTGCCAGCAGCGTAGACTACGGTGAGCAGTTCTTC
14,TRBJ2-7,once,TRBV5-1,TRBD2,CASSFQRELYEQYF,TGCGCCAGCAGCTTCCAGCGGGAGTTGTACGAGCAGTACTTC
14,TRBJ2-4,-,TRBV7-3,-,CASSPGVAKNIQYF,TGTGCCAGCAGCCCGGGTGTAGCCAAAAACATTCAGTACTTC
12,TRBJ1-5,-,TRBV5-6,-,CASTVNNQPQHF,TGTGCCAGCACCGTAAACAATCAGCCCCAGCATTTT
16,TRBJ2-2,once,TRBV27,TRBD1,CASSRQGARDTGELFF,TGTGCCAGCAGCCGGCAGGGGGCGCGGGACACCGGGGAGCTGTTTTTT
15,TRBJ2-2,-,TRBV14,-,CASSQVGRNTGELFF,TGTGCCAGCAGCCAAGTGGGCAGAAACACCGGGGAGCTGTTTTTT
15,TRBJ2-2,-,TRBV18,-,CASSLGQPNTGELFF,TGTGCCAGCTCCCTTGGACAGCCGAACACCGGGGAGCTGTTTTTT
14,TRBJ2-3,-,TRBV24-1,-,CATSGGNGMDTQYF,TGTGCCACCAGTGGGGGGAATGGGATGGATACGCAGTATTTT
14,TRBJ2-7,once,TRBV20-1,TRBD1,CSAREGGQGYEQYF,TGCAGTGCTAGAGAAGGGGGCCAAGGCTACGAGCAGTACTTC
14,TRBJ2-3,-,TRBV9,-,CASSVGIFTDTQYF,TGTGCCAGCAGCGTAGGGATCTTCACAGATACGCAGTATTTT
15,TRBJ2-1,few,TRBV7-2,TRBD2,CASSFATSPTNEQFF,TGTGCCAGCAGCTTCGCGACTAGCCCGACTAATGAGCAGTTCTTC
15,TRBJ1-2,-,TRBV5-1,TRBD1,CASSLLGQGARGYTF,TGCGCCAGCAGCTTACTAGGACAGGGGGCGCGTGGCTACACCTTC
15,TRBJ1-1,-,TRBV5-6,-,CASSLVPGIETEAFF,TGTGCCAGCAGCTTGGTGCCAGGGATAGAGACTGAAGCTTTCTTT
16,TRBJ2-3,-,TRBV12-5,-,CASGLSGGTITDTQYF,TGTGCTAGTGGTTTGTCGGGCGGGACCATCACAGATACGCAGTATTTT
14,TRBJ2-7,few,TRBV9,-,CASSVEADGYEQYF,TGTGCCAGCAGCGTAGAAGCGGACGGCTACGAGCAGTACTTC
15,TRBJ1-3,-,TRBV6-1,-,CASSARQRSGNTIYF,TGTGCCAGCAGTGCCCGGCAGCGCTCTGGAAACACCATATATTTT
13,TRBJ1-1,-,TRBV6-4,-,CASSSLGQSEAFF,TGTGCCAGCAGTTCCCTCGGACAGAGTGAAGCTTTCTTT
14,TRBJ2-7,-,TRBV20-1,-,CSARSPGRDYEQYF,TGCAGTGCTAGGTCTCCGGGACGGGACTACGAGCAGTACTTC
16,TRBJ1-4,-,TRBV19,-,CASSSVPESTNEKLFF,TGTGCCAGTAGTAGTGTTCCAGAATCAACTAATGAAAAACTGTTTTTT
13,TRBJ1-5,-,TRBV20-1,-,CSARGQGAQPQHF,TGCAGTGCTAGAGGTCAGGGTGCTCAGCCCCAGCATTTT
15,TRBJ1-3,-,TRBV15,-,CATSRDRITGNTIYF,TGTGCCACCAGCAGAGATCGGATAACTGGAAACACCATATATTTT
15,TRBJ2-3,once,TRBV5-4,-,CASSFPGRITDTQYF,TGTGCCAGCAGTTTTCCGGGACGGATCACAGATACGCAGTATTTT
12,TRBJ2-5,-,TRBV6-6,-,CASSVWRETQYF,TGTGCCAGCAGTGTCTGGAGGGAGACCCAGTACTTC
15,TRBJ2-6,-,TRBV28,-,CASTPFTAGANVLTF,TGTGCCAGCACCCCTTTCACCGCTGGGGCCAACGTCCTGACTTTC
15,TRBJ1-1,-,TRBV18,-,CASSPGRASNTEAFF,TGTGCCAGCTCACCAGGGAGGGCCTCGAACACTGAAGCTTTCTTT
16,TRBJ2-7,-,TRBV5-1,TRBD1,CASSLAGGGIPREQYF,TGCGCCAGCAGCTTGGCAGGGGGCGGAATCCCGCGAGAGCAGTACTTC
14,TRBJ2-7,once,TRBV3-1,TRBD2,CASSQGLVPYEQYF,TGTGCCAGCAGCCAGGGACTAGTCCCTTACGAGCAGTACTTC
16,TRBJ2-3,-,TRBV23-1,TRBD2,CASSQKREPRTDTQYF,TGCGCCAGCAGTCAAAAGCGGGAGCCGAGGACAGATACGCAGTATTTT
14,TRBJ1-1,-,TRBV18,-,CASSPATGNTEAFF,TGTGCCAGCTCACCTGCCACAGGGAATACTGAAGCTTTCTTT
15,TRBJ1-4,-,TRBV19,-,CASSPASGTNEKLFF,TGTGCCAGTAGTCCTGCTTCGGGAACAAATGAAAAACTGTTTTTT
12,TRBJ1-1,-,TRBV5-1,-,CASSLVEGEAFF,TGCGCCAGCAGCTTGGTCGAGGGTGAAGCTTTCTTT
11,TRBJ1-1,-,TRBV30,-,CASKRNTEAFF,TGTGCCAGCAAGAGGAACACTGAAGCTTTCTTT
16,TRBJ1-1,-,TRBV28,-,CASSFAQGLLNTEAFF,TGTGCCAGCAGTTTCGCTCAGGGGCTCCTGAACACTGAAGCTTTCTTT